The next 28 T cell receptor beta chains were all read from a single sample in a study of pediatric ulcerative colitis. The rectum was sampled with one to two pinch biopsies at colonoscopy. The protocol was immunoSEQ multiplex PCR, while the TCRdb copy is restricted to in-frame clones and leaves out a portion. The table lists tens of thousands of clones, roughly two thirds of them singletons. Input material: gut tissue. Receptors were obtained from a boy younger than 18 with severe ulcerative colitis.

This chain uses TRBV9 with TRBJ1-2, with 8 positions matching TRBD1. This CDR3 has 15 amino acids. Germline V gene data show CDR1 as SGDLS and CDR2 as YYNGEE. Trimming at V came to 0 bases and at J to 3 bases, leaving 4 bases not matched to a gene. CDR3 loop: CASSVEAGGDYGYTF. CDR3 DNA sequence: TGTGCCAGCAGCGTAGAGGCAGGGGGCGACTATGGCTACACCTTC. The entire variable domain, with the rest obtained from reference TRBV9 and TRBJ1-2, is as follows: DSGVTQTPKHLITATGQRVTLRCSPRSGDLSVYWYQQSLDQGLQFLIQYYNGEERAKGNILERFSAQQFPDLHSELNLSSLELGDSALYFCASSVEAGGDYGYTFGSGTRLTVV.

The rearrangement joins TRBV6-4 to TRBJ2-3, with D tentatively TRBD2 (5 bases). Germline V lookup: CDR1 MRHNA, CDR2 SNTAGT. V dropped 4 bases and J dropped 1 base, with 9 bases sitting between them. The CDR3 has 14 residues. The CDR3 DNA is TGTGCCAGCAGTGGGCGGGCGGGCACAGATACGCAGTATTTT. It specifies CASSGRAGTDTQYF.

V gene TRBV6-1 combines with J gene TRBJ2-7, with TRBD1 matching 8 bases. The CDR3 totals 13 residues. With V trimmed by 8 bases and J by 12 bases, 15 bases remained unmatched. Germline CDR1 reads MNHNS; CDR2 reads SASEGT. This CDR3 reads CASGGQGARRGYF. CDR3 bases: TGTGCCAGCGGCGGGCAGGGGGCCCGTCGGGGGTACTTC.

By share, this clone ranks as medium-sized. This chain joins TRBV7-8 and TRBJ2-5, with D hard to call. Trimming took 1 base from V and 5 from J, leaving 5 bases between them. There are 12 residues in the CDR3. Germline-derived CDR1 and CDR2 are SGHVS and FQNEAQ. CDR3 protein: CASSLGLETQYF. CDR3 in DNA: TGTGCCAGCAGCTTAGGCCTGGAGACCCAGTACTTC.

The chain is built from TRBV7-2 and TRBJ2-6; D is possibly TRBD2 (5 bases). V was cut by 1 base and J by 0 bases, with 13 bases left in between. Germline V gives CDR1 SGHTA, CDR2 FQGNSA. CDR3 size: 18 residues. The CDR3 DNA reads as TGTGCCAGCAGCTTAGTGGTGTTGGAGGTCTCTGGGGCCAACGTCCTGACTTTC. Its translation is CASSLVVLEVSGANVLTF.

The V call is TRBV7-9, the J call TRBJ2-7; D tentatively reads TRBD1 or TRBD2 (6 bases each). Trimming took 5 bases from V and 2 from J, leaving 16 bases between them. Germline V gene sequence: CDR1 SEHNR, CDR2 FQNEAQ (reference sequence). There are 15 residues in the CDR3. CDR3 in DNA: TGTGCCAGCAGCCGTCAGGGGACTGGTACCTACGAGCAGTACTTC. Translating it yields CASSRQGTGTYEQYF.

This chain connects TRBV6-1 to TRBJ1-6; weak D call: TRBD1 (5 bases). Germline V lookup: CDR1 MNHNS, CDR2 SASEGT. Trimming took 1 base from V and 10 from J, leaving 14 bases between them. The CDR3 has 15 residues. The CDR3 sequence: CASSEVPGRDSPLHF. DNA for the CDR3: TGTGCCAGCAGTGAAGTCCCAGGGAGGGACTCACCCCTCCACTTT.

V is TRBV7-9 and J is TRBJ2-3; TRBD1 agrees at 7 bases. The trim removed 2 bases at V and 6 bases at J, leaving 2 bases unmatched. The CDR3 has 13 residues. CDR1 and CDR2 (germline): SEHNR, FQNEAQ (reference sequence). For the CDR3, the DNA is TGTGCCAGCAGCTTAACACAGGGGGATACGCAGTATTTT. Its protein product is CASSLTQGDTQYF.

Points on this clone: Other DNA variants within this sample encode the same CDR3. The chain is built from TRBV7-2 and TRBJ2-3; TRBD2 matches at 8 bases. Germline CDR1 is SGHTA and CDR2 is FQGNSA. V gave up 5 bases and J gave up 0 bases; unmatched junction bases: 1. This CDR3 is 14 amino acids long. CDR3 coding DNA: TGTGCCAGCAGCCGCGGGGGGAGCACAGATACGCAGTATTTT. It is translated as CASSRGGSTDTQYF.

The chain has TRBV2 and TRBJ2-7; D possibly uses TRBD1 or TRBD2 (5 bases each). This CDR3 is built from 14 residues. V dropped 7 bases and J dropped 2 bases, with 15 bases sitting between them. CDR1 is SNHLY and CDR2 is FYNNEI in the germline V gene. The CDR3 protein is CASTGRDGTYEQYF. CDR3 in DNA: TGTGCCAGCACCGGAAGGGACGGAACCTACGAGCAGTACTTC.

This sequence joins TRBV5-6 and TRBJ2-7, with TRBD1 matching over 7 bases. The ends lost 6 bases at V and 6 bases at J; junction bases unmatched: 9. Germline assignment: CDR1 SGHDT and CDR2 YYEEEE. There are 13 residues in the CDR3. The DNA for the CDR3 is TGTGCCAGCAACCCGACAGGGATGGGCGAGCAGTACTTC. This codes for CASNPTGMGEQYF.

This clone was detected once. V and J are TRBV12-5 and TRBJ2-1, with TRBD2 identical over 11 bases. From germline, CDR1 is LGHNT and CDR2 FRNRAP. The CDR3 extends over 18 amino acids. The V and J ends lost 5 bases and 0 bases, in that order; junction bases with no gene match: 9. Written as DNA, the CDR3 is TGTGCTAGTGGTCTCGGACTAGCGGGTACGAGCTCCTACAATGAGCAGTTCTTC. This codes for CASGLGLAGTSSYNEQFF. Complete variable domain (other parts from reference TRBV12-5 and TRBJ2-1): DARVTQTPRHKVTEMGQEVTMRCQPILGHNTVFWYRQTMMQGLELLAYFRNRAPLDDSGMPKDRFSAEMPDATLATLKIQPSEPRDSAVYFCASGLGLAGTSSYNEQFFGPGTRLTVL.

The V gene is TRBV18, the J gene TRBJ2-7, with D perhaps matching TRBD2 (5 bases). The germline gives CDR1 KGHSH, CDR2 LQKENI. Trimming removed 2 bases from V and 5 bases from J, with 10 bases in between. The CDR3 spans 13 residues. The chain's CDR3 is CASSPNILDEQYF. CDR3 DNA sequence: TGTGCCAGCTCACCAAACATACTAGACGAGCAGTACTTC.

This chain uses TRBV19 with TRBJ1-6; D unresolved. The CDR3 is 14 residues long. Trimming shortened V by 8 bases and J by 7 bases, and 15 bases separated the two germline ends. Germline CDR1 reads LNHDA; CDR2 reads SQIVND (reference sequence). In DNA, the CDR3 is TGTGCCAGTTCCCTCCGGGGAGAGAATTCACCCCTCCACTTT. Translation: CASSLRGENSPLHF.

In this sample, this clone turned up once. The gene calls are TRBV19 and TRBJ1-1; D ambiguous. There are 14 residues in the CDR3. Germline values: CDR1 LNHDA, CDR2 SQIVND (reference sequence). Trimming removed 6 bases at V and 0 bases at J, with 11 bases between. DNA of the CDR3: TGTGCCAGTAGGATGGGTGGGATGAACACTGAAGCTTTCTTT. Translated: CASRMGGMNTEAFF. Full variable domain (outside the CDR3, taken from reference TRBV19 and TRBJ1-1): DGGITQSPKYLFRKEGQNVTLSCEQNLNHDAMYWYRQDPGQGLRLIYYSQIVNDFQKGDIAEGYSVSREKKESFPLTVTSAQKNPTAFYLCASRMGGMNTEAFFGQGTRLTVV.

The V call is TRBV4-1, the J call TRBJ2-7; no clear D gene. The CDR3 is 12 residues long. Germline CDR1 and CDR2: MGHRA and YSYEKL. Trimming shortened V by 4 bases and J by 2 bases, and 6 bases separated the two germline ends. DNA for the CDR3: TGCGCCAGCAGCCGACCAACCTACGAGCAGTACTTC. Encoded protein: CASSRPTYEQYF.

This sequence joins TRBV27 and TRBJ2-7; weak D call: TRBD2 (5 bases). Trimming cost V 3 bases and J 9 bases, with 12 bases left between them. This CDR3 contains 12 residues. The germline gives CDR1 MNHEY, CDR2 SMNVEV (reference sequence). The chain's CDR3 is CASSFPGLPQYF. The CDR3 DNA reads TGTGCCAGCAGTTTCCCCGGACTGCCGCAGTACTTC.

This chain joins TRBV5-6 and TRBJ1-3; the D is unclear. V lost 4 bases, J lost 2 bases, and 19 bases lay in between. Germline CDR1 SGHDT, CDR2 YYEEEE. The CDR3 is 17 residues long. As DNA, the CDR3 is TGTGCCAGCAGCCCCGGCTGGGGTGATAGGGCTGGAAACACCATATATTTT. Translated: CASSPGWGDRAGNTIYF.

The V gene is TRBV2, the J gene TRBJ1-1, with TRBD1 matching over 12 bases. This CDR3 contains 14 residues. Germline lookup yields CDR1 SNHLY and CDR2 FYNNEI. The V gene end was trimmed by 8 bases and the J gene end by 5 bases; junction bases not matched to a gene: 6. CDR3 DNA: TGTGCCAGCCTTGGGGACAGGGGGCGTACTGAAGCTTTCTTT. Protein: CASLGDRGRTEAFF.

The chain couples TRBV5-5 to TRBJ2-7; D is uncertain. The CDR3 is made up of 14 amino acids. The V and J ends lost 4 bases and 0 bases respectively, with 11 bases between them. The germline V gene has CDR1 SGHKS and CDR2 YYEKEE (reference sequence). The CDR3 DNA follows: TGTGCCAGCAGCCCGCAGGCGAGCTCCTACGAGCAGTACTTC. As protein: CASSPQASSYEQYF.

Turning to this clone: The junction departs from germline at one end; a sequencing error may be responsible. This chain joins TRBV6-1 and TRBJ2-7; TRBD1 aligns across 8 bases. Germline values: CDR1 MNHNS, CDR2 SASEGT. The CDR3 has 12 residues. The CDR3 loop reads CASSEVDRVNRF. As DNA, the CDR3 is TGTGCCAGCAGTGAAGTGGACAGGGTTAACAGATTC.

The chain has TRBV6-6 and TRBJ1-3, with D unclear. Germline loops: CDR1 MNHNY, CDR2 SVGAGI (reference sequence). Between the trimmed V and J ends, which lost 0 bases and 4 bases, there was a span of 1 base. CDR3 length: 12 amino acids. CDR3 sequence (DNA): TGTGCCAGCAGTTACTCAGGAAACACCATATATTTT. Its translation is CASSYSGNTIYF.

The V call is TRBV2, the J call TRBJ1-1, with D perhaps matching TRBD1 (5 bases). Trimming removed 3 bases at V and 4 bases at J, with 15 bases between. CDR1 is SNHLY and CDR2 is FYNNEI in the germline V gene. CDR3 length equals 15 residues. Here the CDR3 DNA reads TGTGCCAGCAGTGATGGGGGGAAGGAGGGCACTGAAGCTTTCTTT. Its protein is CASSDGGKEGTEAFF.

The genes are TRBV30 and TRBJ2-7; no firm D call. From germline, CDR1 is GTSNPN and CDR2 SVGIG (reference sequence). Trimming cost V 2 bases and J 2 bases, with 13 bases left between them. The CDR3 loop spans 14 amino acids. Here the CDR3 DNA reads TGTGCCTGGAGTCAAATGACCGGCCCCTACGAGCAGTACTTC. Translating gives CAWSQMTGPYEQYF.

This clone was seen a few times. This chain joins TRBV4-1 and TRBJ1-5; tentatively, D is TRBD1 (6 bases). Germline CDR1 reads MGHRA; CDR2 reads YSYEKL. Trimming stripped 0 bases from V and 5 bases from J, with 11 bases between. This CDR3 has 15 residues. The DNA of the CDR3 is TGCGCCAGCAGCCAAGATATGGACAGTTATCAGCCCCAGCATTTT. It encodes CASSQDMDSYQPQHF.

The gene calls are TRBV5-1 and TRBJ2-2; possibly TRBD1 or TRBD2 for D (5 bases each). The CDR3 covers 13 residues. Germline values: CDR1 SGHRS, CDR2 YFSETQ. With 7 bases removed from V and 4 bases from J, the gap between germline ends came to 11 bases. The DNA for the CDR3 is TGCGCCAGCGGTACCGGGGCCACCGGGGAGCTGTTTTTT. Protein sequence: CASGTGATGELFF.

This CDR3 reads CASSSESGARPYEQYF. The CDR3 DNA sequence: TGTGCCAGCAGCTCCGAGAGCGGGGCTCGTCCCTACGAGCAGTACTTC. The rearrangement uses TRBV7-9 and TRBJ2-7, with 7 positions matching TRBD2. This CDR3 has 16 amino acids. Germline V lookup: CDR1 SEHNR, CDR2 FQNEAQ (reference sequence). Losses at the gene ends were 4 bases for V and 2 bases for J; bases not matched to a gene: 11.

V usage is TRBV27 and J usage is TRBJ1-2; D gene ambiguous. The CDR3 totals 13 residues. V lost 5 bases to trimming and J lost 7 bases, with 14 bases between them. CDR1 and CDR2 from the germline V gene are MNHEY and SMNVEV (reference sequence). CDR3 coding DNA: TGTGCCAGCAGTCCGCAGGTCCTCCGTGGCTACACCTTC. Amino acid sequence: CASSPQVLRGYTF.